This T cell receptor beta chain comes out of a study of blood T cell repertoires in COVID-19 (dated by TCRdb to 2020 to 2022). Broadly, across the study: Collaborator samples came from the United States, Italy and Spain and covered acute and convalescent phases of COVID-19. The material from the prospective study consisted of cDNA or gDNA derived from T cells, B-cell-depleted T cells, or PBMCs. The dataset comprised deeply sampled blood TCRbeta repertoires from subjects exposed to, actively infected with, or recovered from COVID-19. A freely available public database, intended as a resource for researchers studying the immune response to SARS-CoV-2, is where the repertoires were released. Samples were obtained from the ongoing ImmuneRACE study (first 160 participants) and from about 1,300 subjects provided by 6 global collaborators. A de-identified subject ID, COVID-19 status, age in years and sex were almost always included in the sample metadata. Where available, HLA class I and class II types were taken from metadata supplied by the sample provider and were not determined by assay-based typing. What the work shows at the level of the full study, not this receptor alone: The quantity of clinical and demographic metadata differed by source and by participant and was supplied without curation.

TCRbeta CDR3 regions were amplified from genomic DNA using the immunoSEQ Assay, a bias-controlled multiplex PCR. In the original analysis: Within the assay, amplification of reference gene primers was used to estimate how many nucleated cells each sample contained. To quantify the absolute abundance of each unique TCRbeta CDR3 rearrangement, sequence reads were collapsed and filtered. For each sample, productive Simpson clonality was calculated by taking the square root of Simpson's diversity index across productive rearrangements. TCRdb limited this immuneACCESS table to in-frame rearrangements with V and J called. A share of clones is missing; checked studies link under half to unresolved V genes, and the rest is unexplained. The V and J calls and clone size were taken over from that table, and D and trimming were inferred from the DNA. The sample table shows roughly 200,000 clones, and 75% to 85% are seen once. The ten largest clones capture roughly 1.3% of the sample.

At one collaborating source in Seattle, patients were enrolled during active infection and were followed longitudinally through the course of disease. Each collaborating institution followed its own protocols to collect whole blood in K2EDTA tubes. For TCRbeta analysis, collaborators shipped samples in one of three forms: frozen whole blood, isolated PBMCs, or DNA extracted from either of those sample types. The CDR3 runs 15 residues from the cysteine to the phenylalanine. The read is trimmed to its CDR3 DNA, 45 bases read in frame from base 1. Trimming leaves V shorter by 3 bases and J shorter by 5 bases, with the junction holding 5 bases beyond the gene matches. Via the germline V gene, CDR1 is KGHSH and CDR2 LQKENI. This clone has only a few counts. What this receptor recognizes is not known. Per-base qualities were not stored, and no clone one base away is much larger.

Specimen: peripheral blood. The source of this sequence is a woman under 40 with COVID-19, enrolled during active disease. Recombination linked TRBV18 to TRBJ2-2; 8 junctional bases match TRBD2. The CDR3 reads as follows: CASSPASGRTGELFF. Here is the DNA: TGTGCCAGCTCACCGGCCAGCGGGAGAACCGGGGAGCTGTTTTTT.